The next 3 T cell receptor beta chains were all read from a single sample in a study of blood T cell repertoires in COVID-19. Assay used: immunoSEQ multiplex PCR; TCRdb lists only in-frame clones, some missing. The sample has approximately 230,000 clones; roughly 88% are singletons. Sequenced input: peripheral blood. These TCRs come from an elderly man with acute or convalescent COVID-19.

The chain carries TRBV13 and TRBJ2-3, with TRBD2 matching over 8 bases. Trimming took 3 bases from V and 0 from J; bases not matched to a gene: 2. This CDR3 comprises 15 residues. Germline loops: CDR1 PRHDT, CDR2 FYEKMQ (reference sequence). CDR3: CASSFQRGSTDTQYF. In DNA form, the CDR3 reads TGTGCCAGCAGCTTCCAGCGGGGGAGCACAGATACGCAGTATTTT.

This clone was observed a few times. V usage is TRBV5-1 and J usage is TRBJ1-6; no firm D call. V was cut by 0 bases and J by 10 bases, with 11 bases left in between. This CDR3 is 14 amino acids long. Germline V lookup: CDR1 SGHRS, CDR2 YFSETQ. Here the CDR3 reads CASSLDGTGSPLHF. The CDR3 coding sequence is TGCGCCAGCAGCTTGGACGGTACCGGGTCACCCCTCCACTTT.

This clone was counted once. V and J are TRBV5-1 and TRBJ2-2, with D perhaps matching TRBD2 (5 bases). The CDR3 extends over 15 amino acids. V was cut by 1 base and J by 1 base, with 8 bases left in between. The V gene's germline CDR1 is SGHRS and CDR2 YFSETQ. This CDR3 is CASSLTAGNTGELFF. CDR3 DNA sequence: TGCGCCAGCAGCTTGACTGCGGGGAACACCGGGGAGCTGTTTTTT. Combining the CDR3 with reference TRBV5-1 and TRBJ2-2 gives the whole variable domain KAGVTQTPRYLIKTRGQQVTLSCSPISGHRSVSWYQQTPGQGLQFLFEYFSETQRNKGNFPGRFSGRQFSNSRSEMNVSTLELGDSALYLCASSLTAGNTGELFFGEGSRLTVL.